The 5 T cell receptor beta chains below come from one sample, sequenced in a study of T cell responses to AZD1222 COVID-19 vaccine. The data were produced by immunoSEQ multiplex PCR, yet TCRdb's version contains in-frame clones alone and is incomplete. The sample has approximately 140,000 clones; 92% are singletons. The sequencing used peripheral blood, collected on day 0 of AZD1222 vaccination. Receptors originate from an adult in good health.

This sequence joins TRBV5-1 and TRBJ2-3; 9 nucleotides agree with TRBD2. The CDR3 loop spans 16 amino acids. The germline V gene has CDR1 SGHRS and CDR2 YFSETQ. With V trimmed by 4 bases and J by 4 bases, 10 bases remained unmatched. The CDR3 protein is CASSLNSGSGADTQYF. The CDR3 bases are TGCGCCAGCAGCCTGAATAGCGGGAGTGGGGCAGATACGCAGTATTTT.

The CDR3 is CASSESGHQPQHF. The CDR3 DNA is TGCGCCAGCAGTGAGTCGGGGCATCAGCCCCAGCATTTT. J is TRBJ1-5 and V is TRBV10-1; TRBD1 might be the D (5 bases). V gave up 0 bases and J gave up 5 bases, with 5 bases separating them. Germline V lookup: CDR1 WNHNN, CDR2 SYGVQD (reference sequence). The CDR3 loop spans 13 amino acids.

The chain uses TRBV30 and TRBJ2-3; 8 bases map to TRBD1. CDR3 length: 14 amino acids. Germline V gene sequence: CDR1 GTSNPN, CDR2 SVGIG (reference sequence). The ends lost 5 bases at V and 6 bases at J; junction bases unmatched: 10. The CDR3 DNA is TGTGCCTGGGAGGGGGACAGGCTCCCGGATACGCAGTATTTT. Translated: CAWEGDRLPDTQYF.

This chain links TRBV3-1 (or the pseudogene TRBV3-2) with TRBJ1-3; D not certain. The V and J ends lost 3 bases and 1 base respectively, with 1 base between them. The CDR3 runs 12 residues. Per germline, CDR1 LGHDT and CDR2 YNNKEL (reference sequence). The CDR3 coding sequence is TGTGCCAGCAGCCATTCTGGAAACACCATATATTTT. Its protein is CASSHSGNTIYF.

This chain links TRBV30 with TRBJ1-1, with D unclear. CDR1 and CDR2 from the germline V gene are GTSNPN and SVGIG (reference sequence). With 3 bases removed from V and 1 base from J, the gap between germline ends came to 12 bases. The CDR3 has 14 residues. The CDR3 loop reads CAWRGWAENTEAFF. CDR3 nucleotide sequence: TGTGCCTGGAGAGGTTGGGCAGAGAACACTGAAGCTTTCTTT.